The 8 T cell receptor beta chains reported below all come from one sample, sequenced in a study of T-cell memory formation after mild COVID-19. TCRdb independently ran MiXCR on the 5' RACE reads; one entry per CDR3 protein. The data contain some 350,000 distinct CDR3 sequences, 10% to 15% of them seen just once; the ten biggest clones take up about 21%. Sequenced: PBMCs or a T cell subset sorted from them (not recorded which). These receptor sequences come from a man between 18 and 35 years old who had mild COVID-19 (a few samples of this study predate the infection). Cell type and time point are not known.

This chain connects TRBV5-4 to TRBJ2-1; the D gene is possibly TRBD1 (6 bases). CDR3 size: 14 residues. Trimming stripped 4 bases from V and 2 bases from J, with 10 bases between. Germline V CDR1 and CDR2: SGHNT, YYREEE (reference sequence). The CDR3 region is CASSVDSPYNEQFF. CDR3 DNA: TGTGCCAGCAGCGTGGACAGTCCCTACAATGAGCAGTTCTTC. Full variable domain (rest looked up from reference TRBV5-4 and TRBJ2-1): ETGVTQSPTHLIKTRGQQVTLRCSSQSGHNTVSWYQQALGQGPQFIFQYYREEENGRGNFPPRFSGLQFPNYSSELNVNALELDDSALYLCASSVDSPYNEQFFGPGTRLTVL.

The V and J genes are TRBV5-1 and TRBJ2-7, with D possibly being TRBD1 (6 bases). Germline lookup yields CDR1 SGHRS and CDR2 YFSETQ. The V end lost 0 bases, the J end lost 7 bases, and 14 bases lay between the germline ends. The CDR3 consists of 14 residues. CDR3 nucleotides: TGCGCCAGCAGCTTGGAATGGACAGCAGATGAGCAGTACTTC. It yields the protein CASSLEWTADEQYF.

This clonotype was seen more than once but under ten times. The rearrangement uses TRBV5-1 and TRBJ2-1; D is unresolved. Between the trimmed V and J ends, which lost 0 bases and 4 bases, there was a span of 8 bases. Germline-derived CDR1 and CDR2 are SGHRS and YFSETQ. The CDR3 has 14 amino acids. The CDR3 sequence: CASSLAPMYNEQFF. CDR3 nucleotides: TGCGCCAGCAGCTTGGCCCCGATGTACAATGAGCAGTTCTTC.

The chain combines TRBV9 with TRBJ2-5; D is perhaps TRBD1 (6 bases). Trimming took off 4 bases at V and 4 bases at J, with 17 bases between the two ends. This CDR3 region has 15 residues. Per the germline V gene, CDR1 is SGDLS and CDR2 is YYNGEE. The CDR3 sequence is CASSRDKGRGETQYF. CDR3 DNA sequence: TGTGCCAGCAGCCGGGACAAAGGGCGTGGAGAGACCCAGTACTTC.

The rearrangement joins TRBV7-8 to TRBJ2-7; TRBD1 matches 11 bases. Germline loops: CDR1 SGHVS, CDR2 FQNEAQ. Germline trimming cut 4 bases from V and 0 bases from J; bases unmatched to any gene: 5. The CDR3 consists of 16 residues. The CDR3 spells CASSWAGTGGSYEQYV. CDR3 sequence (DNA): TGTGCCAGCAGCTGGGCCGGGACAGGGGGCTCCTACGAGCAGTACGTC.

This clonotype was recorded a few times. This chain links TRBV28 with TRBJ2-5; 9 nucleotides match TRBD1. CDR3 length equals 15 residues. Germline CDR1 reads MDHEN; CDR2 reads SYDVKM. With V trimmed by 6 bases and J by 1 base, 6 bases remained unmatched. CDR3 residues: CASSTTGGSQETQYF. The CDR3 DNA reads TGTGCCAGCAGCACCACAGGGGGCTCCCAAGAGACCCAGTACTTC.

This chain links TRBV9 with TRBJ2-7; D is unclear. With 4 bases removed from V and 6 bases from J, the gap between germline ends came to 17 bases. CDR1 and CDR2 from the germline V gene are SGDLS and YYNGEE. The CDR3 runs to 14 residues. In DNA, the CDR3 is TGTGCCAGCAGCCCCGCGGATTTCTTAAGCGAGCAGTACTTC. Its translation: CASSPADFLSEQYF.

V usage is TRBV6-2 or TRBV6-3 and J usage is TRBJ1-5, with D tentatively TRBD1 (6 bases). Trimming stripped 8 bases from V and 0 bases from J, with 14 bases between. The CDR3 is 15 amino acids. Germline V gene data show CDR1 as MNHEY and CDR2 as SVGEGT. CDR3 residues: CASLETGYSNQPQHF. DNA for the CDR3: TGTGCCAGCCTCGAAACAGGGTATAGCAATCAGCCCCAGCATTTT.